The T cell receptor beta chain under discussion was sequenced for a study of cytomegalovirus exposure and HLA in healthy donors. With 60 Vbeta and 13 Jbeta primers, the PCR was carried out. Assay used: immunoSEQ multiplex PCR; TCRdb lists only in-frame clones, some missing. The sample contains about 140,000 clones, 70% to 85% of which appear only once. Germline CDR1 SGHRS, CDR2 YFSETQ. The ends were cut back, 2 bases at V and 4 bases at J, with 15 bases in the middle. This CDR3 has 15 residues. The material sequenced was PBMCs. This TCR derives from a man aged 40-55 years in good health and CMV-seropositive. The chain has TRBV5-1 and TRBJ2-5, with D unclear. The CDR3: CASSFSGQSVETQYF. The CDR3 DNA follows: TGCGCCAGCAGCTTCTCTGGGCAGTCGGTAGAGACCCAGTACTTC.